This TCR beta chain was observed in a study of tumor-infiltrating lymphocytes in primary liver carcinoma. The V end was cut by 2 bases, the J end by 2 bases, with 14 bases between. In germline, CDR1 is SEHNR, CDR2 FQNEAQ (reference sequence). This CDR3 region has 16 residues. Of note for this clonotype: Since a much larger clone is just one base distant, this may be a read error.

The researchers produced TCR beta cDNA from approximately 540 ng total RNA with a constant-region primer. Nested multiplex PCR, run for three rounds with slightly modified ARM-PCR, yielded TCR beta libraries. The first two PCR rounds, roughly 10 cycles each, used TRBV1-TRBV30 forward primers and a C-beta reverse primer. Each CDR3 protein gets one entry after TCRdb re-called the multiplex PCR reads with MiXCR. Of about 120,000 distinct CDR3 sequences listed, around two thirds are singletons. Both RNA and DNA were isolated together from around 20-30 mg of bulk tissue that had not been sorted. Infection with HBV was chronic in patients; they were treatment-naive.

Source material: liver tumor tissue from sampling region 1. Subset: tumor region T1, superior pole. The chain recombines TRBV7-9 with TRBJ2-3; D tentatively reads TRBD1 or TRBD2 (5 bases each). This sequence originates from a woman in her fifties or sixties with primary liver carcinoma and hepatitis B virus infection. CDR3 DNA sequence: TGTGCCAGCAGCTTACTAGGGGACGGGGTCACAGATACGCAGTATTTT. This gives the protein CASSLLGDGVTDTQYF.